Sequencing of this T cell receptor (beta chain) was carried out in a study of blood T cell repertoires in COVID-19. Only in-frame clones appear in the TCRdb table, and some are missing; sequencing was by immunoSEQ multiplex PCR. The sample consists of around 400,000 clones, 87% of them appearing once. In this sample, this clone turned up a few times. The CDR3 consists of 12 residues. Germline assignment: CDR1 KGHSH and CDR2 LQKENI. V was clipped by 5 bases and J by 2 bases, with 6 bases between them. This rearrangement joins TRBV18 to TRBJ1-1; D perhaps matches TRBD1 (5 bases). The receptor comes from a woman aged 55-70 years with COVID-19, enrolled during active disease. Sequencing was performed on peripheral blood. CDR3 sequence: CASSDRNTEAFF. The CDR3 nucleotides are TGTGCCAGCTCAGACAGAAACACTGAAGCTTTCTTT.